What follows is one TCR beta chain and its context. Its antigen is not known. This entry is derived from a study of graft-versus-host responses after intestinal transplantation. For the study at large: All recipients were given anti-thymocyte globulin induction, and tacrolimus and steroids were then administered for roughly three years.

Study results and limitations: High graft-versus-host to host-versus-graft clonal ratios were found in allografts of patients who had graft-donor T cell macrochimerism.

Libraries were prepared by immunoSEQ multiplex PCR; TCRdb keeps only in-frame clonotypes and omits some of them. The sample includes 35,000 to 50,000 clones, over 85% of them seen just once. This sequence originates from a human donor who was the organ donor for an intestinal transplant. Sequences were derived from unstimulated CD8+ T cells sorted from spleen or lymph node cells, sampled before transplant.

This chain's CDR3 is CSVEGAASYEQYF. In nucleotides, the CDR3 is TGCAGCGTTGAAGGGGCGGCTTCCTACGAGCAGTACTTC. This chain connects TRBV29-1 to TRBJ2-7; D gene ambiguous. The V end lost 1 base, the J end lost 1 base, and 8 bases lay between the germline ends. The CDR3 runs to 13 residues. CDR1 is SQVTM, CDR2 ANQGSEA, per germline.